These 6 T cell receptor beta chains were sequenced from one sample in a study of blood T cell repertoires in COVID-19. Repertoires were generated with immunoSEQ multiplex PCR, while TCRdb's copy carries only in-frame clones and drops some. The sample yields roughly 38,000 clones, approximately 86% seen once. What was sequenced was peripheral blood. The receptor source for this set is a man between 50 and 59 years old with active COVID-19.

The CDR3 nucleotides read TGCGCCAGCAGCCATTTGGGTAGAGGACAGGGGGATGAAAAACTGTTTTTT. Encoded protein: CASSHLGRGQGDEKLFF. The genes are TRBV4-1 and TRBJ1-4, with 10 bases identical to TRBD1. Germline loops: CDR1 MGHRA, CDR2 YSYEKL. CDR3 length: 17 amino acids. J lost 6 bases, V lost 3 bases, and 10 bases had no gene match.

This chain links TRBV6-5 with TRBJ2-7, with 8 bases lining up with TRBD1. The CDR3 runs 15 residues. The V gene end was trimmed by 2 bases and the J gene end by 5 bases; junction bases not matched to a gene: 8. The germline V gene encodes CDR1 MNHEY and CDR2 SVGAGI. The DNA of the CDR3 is TGTGCCAGCAGTTACCAAGGGACAGGTTTCGACGAGCAGTACTTC. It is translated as CASSYQGTGFDEQYF.

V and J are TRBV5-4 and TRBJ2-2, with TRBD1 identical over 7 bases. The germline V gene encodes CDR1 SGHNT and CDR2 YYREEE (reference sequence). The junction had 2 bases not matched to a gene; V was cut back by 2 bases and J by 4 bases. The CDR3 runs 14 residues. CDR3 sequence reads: CASSFDRVTGELFF. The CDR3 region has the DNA TGTGCCAGCAGCTTCGACAGGGTCACCGGGGAGCTGTTTTTT.

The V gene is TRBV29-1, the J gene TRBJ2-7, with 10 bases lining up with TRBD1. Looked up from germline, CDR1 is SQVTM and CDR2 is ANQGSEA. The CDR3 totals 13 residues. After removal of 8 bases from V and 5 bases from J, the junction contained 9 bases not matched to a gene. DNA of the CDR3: TGCAGCACCATACGAGGACAGGGGGACGAGCAGTACTTC. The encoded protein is CSTIRGQGDEQYF.

DNA of the CDR3: TGTGCCAGCAGCTTACGGCAGGGGGTAAAGACCCAGTACTTC. It encodes CASSLRQGVKTQYF. The chain has TRBV7-8 and TRBJ2-5; 7 nucleotides line up with TRBD1. The V and J ends lost 2 bases and 6 bases, in that order; junction bases with no gene match: 6. This CDR3 region has 14 residues. CDR1 and CDR2 from the germline V gene are SGHVS and FQNEAQ. Supplemented by reference TRBV7-8 and TRBJ2-5, the full variable domain reads GAGVSQSPRYKVAKRGQDVALRCDPISGHVSLFWYQQALGQGPEFLTYFQNEAQLDKSGLPSDRFFAERPEGSVSTLKIQRTQQEDSAVYLCASSLRQGVKTQYFGPGTRLLVL.

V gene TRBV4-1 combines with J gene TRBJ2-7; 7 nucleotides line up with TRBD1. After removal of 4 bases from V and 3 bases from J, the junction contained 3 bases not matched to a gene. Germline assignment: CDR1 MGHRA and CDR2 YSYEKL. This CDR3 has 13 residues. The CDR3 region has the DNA TGCGCCAGCAGCCTAAGACAGGGCTACGAGCAGTACTTC. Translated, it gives CASSLRQGYEQYF.